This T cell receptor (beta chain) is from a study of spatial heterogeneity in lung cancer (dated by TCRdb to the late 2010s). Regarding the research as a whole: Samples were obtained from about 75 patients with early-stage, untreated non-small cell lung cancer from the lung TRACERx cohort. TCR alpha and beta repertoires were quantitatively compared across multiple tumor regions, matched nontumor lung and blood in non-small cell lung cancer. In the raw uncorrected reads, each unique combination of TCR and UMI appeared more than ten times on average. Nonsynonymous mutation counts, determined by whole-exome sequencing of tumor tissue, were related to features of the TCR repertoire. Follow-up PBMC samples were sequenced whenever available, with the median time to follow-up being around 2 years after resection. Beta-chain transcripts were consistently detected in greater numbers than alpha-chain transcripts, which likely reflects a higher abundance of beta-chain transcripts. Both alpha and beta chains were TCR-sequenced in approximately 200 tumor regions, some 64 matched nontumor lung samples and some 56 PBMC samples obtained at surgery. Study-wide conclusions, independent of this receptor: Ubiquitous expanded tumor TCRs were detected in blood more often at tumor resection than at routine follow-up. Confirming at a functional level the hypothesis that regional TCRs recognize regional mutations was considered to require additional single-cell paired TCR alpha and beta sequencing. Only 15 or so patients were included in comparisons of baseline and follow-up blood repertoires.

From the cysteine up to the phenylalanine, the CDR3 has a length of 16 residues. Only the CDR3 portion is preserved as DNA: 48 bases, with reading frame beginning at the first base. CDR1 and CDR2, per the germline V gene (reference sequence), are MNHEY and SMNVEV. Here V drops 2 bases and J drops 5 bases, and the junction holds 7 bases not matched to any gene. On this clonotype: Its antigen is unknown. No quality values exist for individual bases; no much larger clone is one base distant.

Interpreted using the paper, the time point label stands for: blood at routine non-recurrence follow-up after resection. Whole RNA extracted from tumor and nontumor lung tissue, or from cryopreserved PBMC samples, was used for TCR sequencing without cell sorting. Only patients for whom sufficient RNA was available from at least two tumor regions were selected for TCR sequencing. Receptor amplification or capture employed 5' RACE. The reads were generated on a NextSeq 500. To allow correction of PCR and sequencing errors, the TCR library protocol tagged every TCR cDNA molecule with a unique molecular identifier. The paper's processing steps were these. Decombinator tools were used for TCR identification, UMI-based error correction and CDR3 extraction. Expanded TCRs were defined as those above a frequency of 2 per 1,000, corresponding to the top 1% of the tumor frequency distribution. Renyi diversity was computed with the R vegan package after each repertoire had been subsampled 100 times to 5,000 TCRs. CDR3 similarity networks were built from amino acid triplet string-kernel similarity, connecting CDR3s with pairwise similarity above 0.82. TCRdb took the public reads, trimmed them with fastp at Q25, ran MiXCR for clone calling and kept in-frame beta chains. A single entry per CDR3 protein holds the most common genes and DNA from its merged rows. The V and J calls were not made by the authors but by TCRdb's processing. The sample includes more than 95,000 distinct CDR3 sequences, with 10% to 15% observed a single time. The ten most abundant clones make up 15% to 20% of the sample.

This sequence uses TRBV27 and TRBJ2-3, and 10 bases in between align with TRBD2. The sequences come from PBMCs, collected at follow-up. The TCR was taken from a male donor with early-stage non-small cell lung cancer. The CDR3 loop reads CASSLASGGHRDTQYF. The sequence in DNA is TGTGCCAGCAGTTTAGCTAGCGGGGGTCATCGAGATACGCAGTATTTT.